This T cell receptor beta chain came from a study of early T cells in non-severe SARS-CoV-2 infection. Study at large: Chains stayed unpaired after sequencing of bulk RNA from unsorted whole blood.

This clonotype was seen more than once but under ten times. A single record per CDR3 protein comes from TCRdb applying MiXCR to the 5' RACE reads. The sample lists some 82,000 distinct CDR3 sequences, about 12% occurring once. CDR3 length: 16 residues. V was shortened by 3 bases and J by 1 base, with 13 bases between the two germline ends. Germline V gene lookup returns CDR1 SGHAT and CDR2 FQNNGV. The TCR sequence derives from an adult who was a healthcare worker with PCR-confirmed SARS-CoV-2 infection or an uninfected control (not recorded which). The J gene is TRBJ2-1, the V gene TRBV11-2; TRBD2 might be the D (6 bases). Sequenced material: whole blood. CDR3 sequence (DNA): TGTGCCAGCAGCTTGATGGTCAGCGGGTCCTACAATGAGCAGTTCTTC. Its protein product is CASSLMVSGSYNEQFF.